This TCR beta chain is drawn from a study of blood T cells in healthy people across ages (dated by TCRdb to between 2014 and 2016). For context, the study as a whole: In model experiments, roughly one uniquely barcoded TCR beta cDNA molecule per two T cells was captured by template switching. Age-related changes in TCR beta repertoire diversity were measured in the study by deep sequencing normalized with unique cDNA molecular identifiers. Donors were grouped into four age groups: young (average roughly 17 years), middle-aged (about 40), aged (approximately 67) and long-lived (around 80). Donors of different ages were randomly distributed across sequencing lanes to avoid experimental bias. For two donors (one aged 18 to 30 and one aged 80 or older), the study analyzed two additional independent replicas of 1 million unique cDNA reads from the same blood draw. Beyond this particular receptor, the publication reports: Observed TCR beta diversity correlated strongly with the percentage of naive T cells measured by flow cytometry. Estimates of total diversity from one million sequenced T cells were regarded as lower bounds and underestimates. Compared with the aged group, the long-lived group had more naive CD4+ T cells, fewer expanded clones and increased TCR diversity, suggesting age selection. Observed TCR beta diversity per million T cells fell roughly linearly with age, and a significant reduction was already apparent by age around 44. Since profiling was done on bulk unsorted PBMCs, naive and antigen-experienced compartments could not be conclusively compared. Because the CMV infection status of the donors was unknown, age-related changes in expanded clonotypes may potentially have been confounded.

The CDR3 goes from the cysteine to the phenylalanine over 14 residues. Solely the CDR3 DNA is kept, with 42 bases framed from the first base. The V end loses 5 bases and the J end loses 2 bases, and a stretch of 10 bases separates them. CDR1 is given as SGHVT and CDR2 as SQSDAQ, both from the germline V gene. Receptor libraries were prepared by 5' RACE. The second PCR ran for roughly 7 to 11 cycles and used a J-beta primer mix along with a sample-barcoded 5' primer. A template-switch 5' adaptor carrying 12 random nucleotides introduced a unique molecular identifier onto each TCR beta cDNA molecule. Each sample yielded at least 3 million CDR3-containing paired-end reads. The Mint cDNA synthesis kit, primed by a TRBC-specific oligonucleotide, was used to synthesize first-strand cDNA from all RNA. All cDNA was treated with uracil-DNA glycosylase and then went through a first 18-cycle PCR with the universal primers M1SS and BC2_uni_R. The paper's processing steps were these. For normalization, 1 million high-quality reads were randomly selected from each sample, with every read carrying a distinct molecular identifier. Reads with shared molecular identifiers were discarded instead of being binned into consensus sequences. MiTCR, with a Q25 quality threshold and the strictest error-elimination algorithm, was used for CDR3 identification, clonotype clustering and error correction. A nonparametric unseen species model with Euler transformation was used to estimate a lower bound on total TCR beta diversity. The public reads were reprocessed in TCRdb via fastp at Q25 and MiXCR, keeping in-frame beta chains. Records with the same CDR3 protein are collapsed into one entry carrying the most frequent genes and DNA. The V and J calls and clone size come from TCRdb's table, not from the authors' own analysis. A total of around 1,800,000 distinct CDR3 sequences appear in this sample, about 39% of them only once. Under 25% of the sample goes to the ten largest clones.

About this clonotype: The specificity of this receptor is unknown. It has no much larger one-base neighbor in the sample; base qualities were not kept.

Systemically healthy Caucasian individuals from Russia, 39 in total and aged about 6 to 100 years, were included as donors. Ten milliliters of peripheral blood were drawn from each donor into EDTA-treated Vacutainer tubes. Ficoll-Paque density-gradient centrifugation was used to isolate PBMCs, with at least 7 million obtained per sample. Trizol reagent was used to extract total RNA from PBMCs, with at least 5 micrograms per sample. For every donor, flow cytometry on a PBMC aliquot measured the percentage of naive CD45RAhigh/CD27high T cells. What was sequenced was blood. The origin of this receptor is a human donor in good health. Rearrangement joined TRBV7-4 to TRBJ1-3, with the D gene too uncertain to name. The nucleotide sequence is TGTGCCAGCAGCCCCTCGGGGACTGGAAACACCATATATTTT. This sequence encodes CASSPSGTGNTIYF.